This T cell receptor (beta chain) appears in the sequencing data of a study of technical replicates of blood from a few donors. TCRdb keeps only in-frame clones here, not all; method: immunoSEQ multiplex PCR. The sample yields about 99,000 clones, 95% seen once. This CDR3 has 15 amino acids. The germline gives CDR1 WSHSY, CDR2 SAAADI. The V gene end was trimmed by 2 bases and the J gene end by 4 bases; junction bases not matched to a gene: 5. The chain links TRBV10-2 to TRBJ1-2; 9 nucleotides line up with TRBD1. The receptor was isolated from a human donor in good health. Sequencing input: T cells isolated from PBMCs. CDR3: CASSEPGQGSYGYTF. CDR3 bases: TGCGCCAGCAGTGAGCCAGGACAGGGGAGCTATGGCTACACCTTC.